This is a list of T cell receptor beta chains from one sample in a study of blood T cells in healthy people across ages. TCRdb redid the calling of the 5' RACE reads with MiXCR, one entry per CDR3 protein. Of about 570,000 distinct CDR3 sequences listed, roughly 28% are singletons. Material: blood. The receptor source for this set is a woman in her 70s in good health. Both conserved end residues are part of each CDR3. Fields, in order: J gene, clone size, V gene, D gene, CDR3 protein, CDR3 DNA. A D gene is named only where the DNA matches it firmly. Clone sizes are given selectively: once, few, many, or a class where the clone is expanded.

>TRBJ1-4|many|TRBV12-3/TRBV12-4|NA
CASSHNEKLFF
TGTGCCAGCAGCCATAATGAAAAACTGTTTTTT
>TRBJ2-1|few|TRBV7-3|NA
CASSLNGVNNEQFF
TGTGCCAGCAGCCTTAACGGGGTCAACAATGAGCAGTTCTTC
>TRBJ2-5|few|TRBV7-2|NA
CASSLQSGQETQYF
TGTGCCAGCAGCTTACAGTCCGGGCAAGAGACCCAGTACTTC
>TRBJ1-2|few|TRBV20-1|NA
CSARLSEGIGSYTF
TGCAGTGCTAGGCTCAGCGAGGGTATAGGGAGCTACACCTTC
>TRBJ2-4|NA|TRBV20-1|NA
CSATRGAKNIQYF
TGCAGTGCTACCCGAGGGGCCAAAAACATTCAGTACTTC
>TRBJ2-5|NA|TRBV28|TRBD2
CASSLGGLAGGSRKETQYF
TGTGCCAGCAGTTTAGGGGGACTAGCGGGGGGCTCCCGCAAAGAGACCCAGTACTTC
>TRBJ2-7|few|TRBV4-3|NA
CASSQGTDSSYEQYF
TGCGCCAGCAGCCAAGGGACTGATAGCTCCTACGAGCAGTACTTC
>TRBJ1-2|few|TRBV6-1|NA
CASSEIQGSNYGYTF
TGTGCCAGCAGTGAAATACAAGGCTCAAACTATGGCTACACCTTC
>TRBJ2-1|few|TRBV7-3|TRBD2
CASSLTAGDSYNEQFF
TGTGCCAGCAGCTTAACCGCGGGGGACTCCTACAATGAGCAGTTCTTC
>TRBJ1-2|NA|TRBV5-1|NA
CASSLGSGVYGYTF
TGTGCCAGCAGCTTAGGTTCAGGGGTCTATGGCTACACCTTC
>TRBJ1-5|NA|TRBV6-2/TRBV6-3|TRBD1
CASSRTTGWVSKPQHF
TGTGCCAGCAGCCGGACGACAGGGTGGGTTAGTAAGCCCCAGCATTTT
>TRBJ2-7|few|TRBV5-1|TRBD1
CAGSFHGQAYEQYF
TGCGCCGGCAGCTTCCATGGACAGGCCTACGAGCAGTACTTC
>TRBJ2-5|NA|TRBV6-6|NA
CASSHPWGSLVETQYF
TGTGCCAGCAGCCACCCGTGGGGTAGCTTAGTAGAGACCCAGTACTTC
>TRBJ1-1|NA|TRBV7-9|NA
CASSFGTSTEAFF
TGTGCCAGCAGCTTTGGGACAAGCACTGAAGCTTTCTTT
>TRBJ2-5|few|TRBV12-3/TRBV12-4|TRBD1
CASSLTGQGKETQYF
TGTGCCAGCAGTCTCACGGGACAGGGGAAGGAGACCCAGTACTTC
>TRBJ2-5|few|TRBV7-6|NA
CASSFNRGNLETQYF
TGTGCCAGCAGCTTCAATCGGGGGAATTTGGAGACCCAGTACTTC
>TRBJ2-7|NA|TRBV7-9|NA
CASSLSRQASSYEQYF
TGTGCCAGCAGCTTATCCCGGCAGGCCAGCTCCTACGAGCAGTACTTC
>TRBJ2-5|few|TRBV12-3/TRBV12-4|NA
CASSLYQSGTQYF
TGTGCCAGCAGTTTATACCAAAGCGGGACCCAGTACTTC
>TRBJ2-3|NA|TRBV7-3|NA
CASSKNPGTDTQYF
TGTGCCAGCAGCAAAAATCCCGGCACAGATACGCAGTATTTT
>TRBJ2-5|NA|TRBV9|NA
CASSVASLETQYF
TGTGCCAGCAGCGTAGCCAGTTTGGAGACCCAGTACTTC
>TRBJ2-5|many|TRBV5-1|TRBD1
CASSWDSQETQYF
TGCGCCAGCAGCTGGGACAGCCAAGAGACCCAGTACTTC
>TRBJ2-5|NA|TRBV18|NA
CASSPMYQETQYF
TGTGCCAGCTCACCCATGTACCAAGAGACCCAGTACTTC
>TRBJ2-7|NA|TRBV29-1|NA
CSVALAPQGEQYF
TGCAGCGTTGCTTTAGCACCACAGGGCGAGCAGTACTTC
>TRBJ1-5|NA|TRBV7-9|TRBD1
CASSSDRASSNQPQHF
TGTGCCAGCAGCTCAGACAGGGCGAGTAGCAATCAGCCCCAGCATTTT
>TRBJ1-4|NA|TRBV7-2|NA
CASSLIGEKLFF
TGTGCCAGCAGTTTGATTGGTGAAAAACTGTTTTTT
>TRBJ1-5|NA|TRBV12-5|NA
CASALGGGNQPQHF
TGTGCTAGTGCATTGGGGGGTGGCAATCAGCCCCAGCATTTT
>TRBJ2-3|NA|TRBV20-1|TRBD1
CSAQRTDRGPDTQYF
TGCAGTGCCCAGAGGACGGACAGGGGACCAGATACGCAGTATTTT
>TRBJ2-7|few|TRBV7-2|TRBD1
CASSSTSGTGPYEQYF
TGTGCCAGCAGCTCCACCTCCGGGACAGGACCCTACGAGCAGTACTTC
>TRBJ2-7|NA|TRBV10-3|NA
CAISGGPSEQYF
TGTGCCATCAGTGGGGGACCCTCCGAGCAGTACTTC
>TRBJ1-2|NA|TRBV5-6|NA
CASSVLTVNYGYTF
TGTGCCAGCAGCGTACTCACAGTAAACTATGGCTACACCTTC
>TRBJ2-1|few|TRBV5-1|NA
CASSPGAGNNEQFF
TGCGCCAGCAGCCCGGGGGCCGGCAACAATGAGCAGTTCTTC
>TRBJ2-4|NA|TRBV7-2|NA
CASSLDPLAKNIQYF
TGTGCCAGCAGCTTAGATCCACTAGCCAAAAACATTCAGTACTTC
>TRBJ1-2|NA|TRBV14|TRBD1
CASSGQGLGGYGYTF
TGTGCCAGCAGCGGACAGGGGCTGGGAGGCTATGGCTACACCTTC
>TRBJ2-3|few|TRBV29-1|NA
CSGGGPSTDTQYF
TGCAGCGGGGGGGGCCCTAGCACAGATACGCAGTATTTT